This T cell receptor (beta chain) was identified during a study of T cells in Graves' hyperthyroidism and ophthalmopathy. This clonotype was seen only a few times. This CDR3 comprises 11 residues. The V gene's germline CDR1 is KGHSH and CDR2 LQKENI. The ends were cut back, 2 bases at V and 8 bases at J, with 6 bases in the middle. What was amplified from RNA transcripts were TCR beta CDR3 regions. A first-round RT-PCR of the TCR CDR3 used the HTBI primer set. TCRdb recomputed calls from the multiplex PCR reads with MiXCR, one row per CDR3 protein. This sample has about half a million distinct CDR3 sequences, with approximately 16% found just once.

The specimen sequenced was blood. The chain uses TRBV18 and TRBJ1-2; D not resolved. This TCR was sampled from a woman aged 30 to 39 with Graves' ophthalmopathy. The CDR3 DNA sequence: TGTGCCAGCTCACCAGGGCTGGGCTACACCTTC. Translation: CASSPGLGYTF.